This TCR beta chain was captured by sequencing in a study of technical replicates of blood from a few donors. In germline, CDR1 is SNHLY, CDR2 FYNNEI. V lost 9 bases, J lost 5 bases, and 11 bases stayed unmatched. This CDR3 has 14 residues. Profiling relied on immunoSEQ multiplex PCR, and the TCRdb table lists in-frame clones only, not all of them. The profile shows 70,000 to 85,000 clones, about 97% of them singletons. The origin of this receptor is a human donor in good health. Sequenced: T cells isolated from PBMCs. The V call is TRBV2, the J call TRBJ2-3; 7 nucleotides align to TRBD1. This CDR3 is CASLNRDRGDTQYF. CDR3 DNA sequence: TGTGCCAGTCTAAACCGGGACAGAGGAGATACGCAGTATTTT.